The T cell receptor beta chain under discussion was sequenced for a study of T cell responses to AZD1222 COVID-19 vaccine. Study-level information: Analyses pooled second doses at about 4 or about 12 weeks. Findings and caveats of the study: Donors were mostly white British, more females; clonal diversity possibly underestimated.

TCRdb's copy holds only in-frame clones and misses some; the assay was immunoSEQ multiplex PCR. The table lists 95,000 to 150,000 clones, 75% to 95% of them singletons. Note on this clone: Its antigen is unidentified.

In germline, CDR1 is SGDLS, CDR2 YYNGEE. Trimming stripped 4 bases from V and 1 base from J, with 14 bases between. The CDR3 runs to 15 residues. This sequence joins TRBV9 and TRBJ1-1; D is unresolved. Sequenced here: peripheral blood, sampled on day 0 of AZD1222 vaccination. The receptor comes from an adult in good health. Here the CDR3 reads CASSPSSRTNTEAFF. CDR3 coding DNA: TGTGCCAGCAGCCCTAGTAGTCGGACGAACACTGAAGCTTTCTTT. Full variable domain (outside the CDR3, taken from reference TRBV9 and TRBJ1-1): DSGVTQTPKHLITATGQRVTLRCSPRSGDLSVYWYQQSLDQGLQFLIQYYNGEERAKGNILERFSAQQFPDLHSELNLSSLELGDSALYFCASSPSSRTNTEAFFGQGTRLTVV.